This entry lists 15 T cell receptor beta chains sequenced from one sample in a study of metastatic and nonmetastatic thyroid tumors (dated by TCRdb to the early 2020s). The library relied on PCR. TCRdb shows the sequencer as Illumina HiSeq 4000. TCRdb reran the public reads through fastp at Q25 and MiXCR, keeping productive beta chains. The sample table records 3,600 or so clones; under 45% of these occur just once. Clones ranked in the top ten supply 31% of the sample. None of the patients had been given any treatment before thyroid surgery. Sequencing used adjacent normal tissue. These receptors were collected from a male donor with papillary thyroid cancer or a benign thyroid nodule (not recorded which). Some clones in this sample may be carry-over from other donors' samples.

This chain links TRBV6-1 with TRBJ2-1; 7 nucleotides match TRBD2. CDR3 length: 11 residues. The junction had 4 bases not matched to a gene; V was cut back by 10 bases and J by 7 bases. The germline gives CDR1 MNHNS, CDR2 SASEGT. The chain's CDR3 is CATQLANEQFF. The CDR3 coding sequence is TGTGCCACCCAACTAGCGAATGAGCAGTTCTTC.

The sample holds a few counts of this clone. The chain couples TRBV6-1 to TRBJ2-2, with TRBD1 matching 9 bases. V was pared by 3 bases and J by 2 bases, with 1 base of the junction left unmatched. The CDR3 length is 15 residues. Germline V lookup: CDR1 MNHNS, CDR2 SASEGT. The CDR3 is CASSEGQGNTGELFF. CDR3 sequence (DNA): TGTGCCAGCAGTGAGGGACAGGGCAACACCGGGGAGCTGTTTTTT.

The CDR3 DNA reads as TGTGCCAGCAGCTCCCGGGACAGGGGGGTCTACGAGCAGTACTTC. This codes for CASSSRDRGVYEQYF. The J gene is TRBJ2-7, the V gene TRBV7-9, with TRBD1 matching 11 bases. The CDR3 is 15 amino acids. V gave up 4 bases and J gave up 3 bases; unmatched junction bases: 5. CDR1 and CDR2 (germline): SEHNR, FQNEAQ (reference sequence).

This chain links TRBV28 with TRBJ2-7, with D uncertain. The CDR3 length is 11 residues. Germline CDR1 MDHEN, CDR2 SYDVKM. Trimming removed 7 bases from V and 2 bases from J, with 6 bases in between. CDR3 in amino acids: CASTATYEQYF. The CDR3 region has the DNA TGTGCCAGCACCGCCACCTACGAGCAGTACTTC.

The chain has TRBV7-8 and TRBJ2-7; 13 bases map to TRBD2. Per germline, CDR1 SGHVS and CDR2 FQNEAQ. The ends lost 5 bases at V and 1 base at J; junction bases unmatched: 5. The CDR3 is 16 amino acids. The CDR3 DNA reads TGTGCCAGCAGCCTTCGGACTAGCGGGAGTTCCTACGAGCAGTACTTC. It is translated as CASSLRTSGSSYEQYF.

V gene TRBV6-5 combines with J gene TRBJ1-3; D remains ambiguous. This CDR3 spans 16 amino acids. V was pared by 0 bases and J by 2 bases, with 11 bases between. Germline V CDR1 and CDR2: MNHEY, SVGAGI. The DNA of the CDR3 is TGTGCCAGCAGTTACTCGAGGACTACCGCTGGAAACACCATATATTTT. It is translated as CASSYSRTTAGNTIYF.

This CDR3 is CASSGRVGRVYNEQFF. The CDR3 DNA reads TGTGCCAGCAGCGGGCGGGTCGGGAGAGTCTACAATGAGCAGTTCTTC. The gene calls are TRBV11-1 and TRBJ2-1; D may be TRBD2 (6 bases). CDR1 is SGHAT, CDR2 FQDESV, per germline (reference sequence). This CDR3 contains 16 residues. V was pared by 5 bases and J by 3 bases, with 17 bases between.

The chain joins TRBV28 to TRBJ2-5; 7 bases match TRBD1. The germline CDR1 and CDR2 sequences are MDHEN and SYDVKM. This CDR3 is 18 amino acids long. J gave up 2 bases and V 5 bases, and 17 bases lay outside the gene matches. The CDR3 DNA is TGTGCCAGCAGTCCATTTCCCACCGGGACAGCAATTCAAGAGACCCAGTACTTC. This sequence encodes CASSPFPTGTAIQETQYF.

This clone has a handful of counts. V usage is TRBV6-6 and J usage is TRBJ2-5, with D possibly TRBD1 on 6 matching bases. Germline V gene sequence: CDR1 MNHNY, CDR2 SVGAGI (reference sequence). The V and J ends lost 3 bases and 2 bases respectively, with 19 bases between them. The CDR3 has 17 residues. CDR3 amino acids: CASSYLPRFDRQETQYF. DNA of the CDR3: TGTGCCAGCAGTTATCTACCTCGTTTTGACAGGCAAGAGACCCAGTACTTC.

This clone was seen just once. V usage is TRBV30 and J usage is TRBJ1-2, with a tentative D call TRBD1 (5 bases). Trimming cost V 0 bases and J 8 bases, with 7 bases left between them. The CDR3 consists of 11 residues. Germline CDR1 is GTSNPN and CDR2 is SVGIG (reference sequence). CDR3 amino acids: CAWSVGVGYTF. The CDR3 DNA reads TGTGCCTGGAGTGTAGGGGTGGGCTACACCTTC.

Concerning this clone itself: Other DNA sequences in the sample encode the same CDR3. The genes are TRBV6-1 and TRBJ1-1; tentative D call: TRBD1 (6 bases). This CDR3 has 15 residues. Germline V lookup: CDR1 MNHNS, CDR2 SASEGT. Deletions cut 8 bases from V and 0 bases from J, with 16 bases between. CDR3 in amino acids: CASWPQGDMNTEAFF. CDR3 nucleotides: TGTGCCAGCTGGCCACAGGGAGACATGAACACTGAAGCTTTCTTT.

Relative to its sample, this clone is large (0.1 to 1%). The chain links TRBV20-1 to TRBJ2-7, with D tentatively TRBD1 (6 bases). Trimming pared 5 bases from V and 6 bases from J, leaving 20 bases between. This CDR3 contains 14 residues. Germline CDR1 DFQATT, CDR2 SNEGSKA (reference sequence). CDR3 bases: TGCAGTGCTTTTAAGCGGACACAGGGACCCGAGCAGTACTTC. Translated, it gives CSAFKRTQGPEQYF.

A few counts support this clone. The chain combines TRBV12-3 or TRBV12-4 with TRBJ2-1; TRBD2 matches 13 bases. The CDR3 loop spans 14 amino acids. V shed 6 bases, J shed 8 bases, and the junction held 4 bases outside the gene matches. CDR3 region: CASRGTSGTYEQFF. The DNA of the CDR3 is TGTGCCAGCAGGGGGACTAGCGGGACGTATGAGCAGTTCTTC.

The table lists this clone with a few counts. The chain has TRBV6-1 and TRBJ1-1, with 12 bases that match TRBD1. The CDR3 loop spans 13 amino acids. Per the germline V gene, CDR1 is MNHNS and CDR2 is SASEGT. V trimming: 6 bases; J trimming: 6 bases; junction bases outside the gene matches: 2. The CDR3 region is CASRGTGGPEAFF. The CDR3 DNA follows: TGTGCCAGCAGAGGGACAGGGGGCCCTGAAGCTTTCTTT.

The chain joins TRBV6-1 to TRBJ1-2; a possible D gene is TRBD1 (6 bases). V lost 2 bases and J 7 bases, leaving 26 bases between the germline ends. CDR1 MNHNS and CDR2 SASEGT come from the germline V gene. The length of the CDR3 is 18 residues. This CDR3 reads CASSEQGTSASWGGGYTF. CDR3 nucleotides: TGTGCCAGCAGTGAACAGGGGACGTCCGCGTCTTGGGGTGGTGGCTACACCTTC.